Presented here are 21 T cell receptor beta chains from one specimen sequenced in a study of T-cell reconstitution after alpha-beta-depleted transplantation in children (dated by TCRdb to 2016 to 2017). What the authors observed across the whole study: The frequencies of hyperexpanded clones fell over the following months, and after one year, T-cell counts and TCRbeta diversity were mostly attributed to newly produced T cells.

The treatment or condition label, read with the paper, signifies: allogeneic hematopoietic cell transplantation with graft depleted of TCRalphabeta T cells and CD19 B cells. Libraries were built with PCR. The sequencer listed for this sample is Illumina HiSeq 2500. Molecular barcoding was employed in the preparation of TCR libraries, with unique molecular identifiers being used to normalize TCRbeta repertoire quantification. TCRdb reanalyzed the raw reads on its own, using fastp at Q25 for trimming and MiXCR for clone calling, and kept in-frame beta chains. Each CDR3 protein appears once, grouped with its most common genes and DNA. This sample lists around 300,000 distinct CDR3 sequences; around 7.1% were detected once. Together, the top ten hold approximately 9.1% of the sample. No antigens are known for them. The input for sequencing was peripheral blood, taken 360 days after TCRalphabeta/CD19-depleted stem cell transplant. Receptors were obtained from a female patient aged 2-9 years who had a stem cell transplant for Fanconi anemia, so the T cells may come from the graft donor.

Many counts were recorded for this clonotype. The chain combines TRBV28 with TRBJ2-2; D uncertain. Looked up from germline, CDR1 is MDHEN and CDR2 is SYDVKM. This CDR3 is built from 13 residues. Between the trimmed V and J ends, which lost 4 bases and 1 base, there was a span of 4 bases. The CDR3 region has the DNA TGTGCCAGCAGTTACAGGAACACCGGGGAGCTGTTTTTT. Translating gives CASSYRNTGELFF.

This clonotype was seen repeatedly, ten times or more. The chain links TRBV20-1 to TRBJ2-7; tentative D call: TRBD2 (6 bases). V lost 1 base and J 0 bases, leaving 13 bases between the germline ends. This CDR3 is built from 15 residues. From germline, CDR1 is DFQATT and CDR2 SNEGSKA (reference sequence). CDR3 sequence reads: CSARVGGRSSYEQYF. In DNA, the CDR3 is TGCAGTGCTAGAGTGGGGGGACGGAGCTCCTACGAGCAGTACTTC.

J is TRBJ2-1 and V is TRBV2; D remains ambiguous. V lost 8 bases to trimming and J lost 12 bases, with 17 bases between them. The length of the CDR3 is 12 residues. Germline CDR1 is SNHLY and CDR2 is FYNNEI. CDR3 loop: CASSEERGRQFF. CDR3 nucleotides: TGTGCCAGCTCCGAGGAGAGAGGTAGGCAGTTCTTC.

This clonotype came up many times. The chain is built from TRBV15 and TRBJ1-5; 8 positions match TRBD1. Looked up from germline, CDR1 is LNHNV and CDR2 is YYDKDF (reference sequence). The CDR3 runs 17 residues. V dropped 3 bases and J dropped 0; count of bases not matched to a gene: 7. The CDR3, as DNA: TGTGCCACCAGCAGGCACTACCAGGGGGCTAGCAATCAGCCCCAGCATTTT. Amino acids: CATSRHYQGASNQPQHF.

This clonotype occurred many times. The chain recombines TRBV12-3 or TRBV12-4 with TRBJ2-3, with unresolved D. This CDR3 is built from 13 residues. V shed 4 bases and J shed 5 bases, with 10 bases lying between them. CDR3: CASSSRLGDTQYF. The CDR3 DNA is TGTGCCAGCAGTTCTCGACTGGGAGATACGCAGTATTTT.

The chain joins TRBV2 to TRBJ1-5; TRBD1 aligns across 9 bases. The CDR3 is made up of 12 amino acids. The trim removed 8 bases at V and 6 bases at J, leaving 2 bases unmatched. The germline gives CDR1 SNHLY, CDR2 FYNNEI. CDR3 region: CASSGQGQPQHF. CDR3 bases: TGTGCCAGCTCGGGACAGGGTCAGCCCCAGCATTTT.

This clonotype turned up a few times. The V call is TRBV12-5, the J call TRBJ1-4; no reliable D call. Germline values: CDR1 LGHNT, CDR2 FRNRAP. The CDR3 length is 15 residues. Deletions cut 7 bases from V and 1 base from J, with 13 bases between. As DNA, the CDR3 is TGTGCTAGTGCTCCGTCGGGTGGAACTAATGAAAAACTGTTTTTT. It specifies CASAPSGGTNEKLFF.

This clonotype occurred many times. The J gene is TRBJ2-1, the V gene TRBV4-3; D gene uncertain. Germline loops: CDR1 LGHNA, CDR2 YSLEER. This CDR3 has 19 residues. The germline V and J ends were trimmed by 1 base and 0 bases, with 19 bases remaining between them. The CDR3 loop is CASSQGVRGETVSYNEQFF. The CDR3 DNA reads TGCGCCAGCAGCCAAGGAGTAAGAGGAGAAACAGTCTCCTACAATGAGCAGTTCTTC.

This clonotype has just a few counts. The V and J genes are TRBV30 and TRBJ2-7; TRBD2 agrees at 7 bases. The trim removed 8 bases at V and 3 bases at J, leaving 4 bases unmatched. The V gene's germline CDR1 is GTSNPN and CDR2 SVGIG (reference sequence). The CDR3 is 11 amino acids. CDR3 nucleotide sequence: TGTGCCGGGGGGGGTGGCTACGAGCAGTACTTC. Its protein is CAGGGGYEQYF.

This clonotype was observed at least ten times. DNA of the CDR3: TGTGCCAGCAGCCTCAGACAGGGAGGGGGCTACACCTTC. Its translation is CASSLRQGGGYTF. V is TRBV12-3 or TRBV12-4 and J is TRBJ1-2; 7 bases are a match to TRBD1. This CDR3 is 13 amino acids long. Unmatched junction bases numbered 9, after V lost 6 bases and J lost 8 bases.

This clonotype was seen repeatedly, ten times or more. V usage is TRBV5-1 and J usage is TRBJ2-2; perhaps TRBD2 as D (5 bases). V was clipped by 0 bases and J by 0 bases, with 9 bases between them. This CDR3 comprises 16 residues. Germline V CDR1 and CDR2: SGHRS, YFSETQ. DNA of the CDR3: TGCGCCAGCAGCTTGGATCGGGGTTCGAACACCGGGGAGCTGTTTTTT. This translates into CASSLDRGSNTGELFF.

With respect to this clonotype: A much larger clone lies a single base off, so this may be a read error. This chain uses TRBV11-2 with TRBJ1-5; no definite D call. The V gene's germline CDR1 is SGHAT and CDR2 FQNNGV. V lost 3 bases, J lost 3 bases, and 6 bases lay in between. The CDR3 covers 13 residues. CDR3 in amino acids: CASSFGFNQPQHF. CDR3 bases: TGTGCCAGCAGCTTTGGGTTCAATCAGCCCCAGCATTTT.

This clonotype has ten or more counts. The V gene is TRBV7-8, the J gene TRBJ2-3; 10 nucleotides match TRBD2. The CDR3 extends over 16 amino acids. CDR1 is SGHVS and CDR2 is FQNEAQ in the germline V gene. Trimming took 5 bases from V and 0 from J; bases not matched to a gene: 5. Here the CDR3 reads CASSQTSGTSTDTQYF. CDR3 bases: TGTGCCAGCAGCCAAACTAGCGGGACTAGCACAGATACGCAGTATTTT.

This clonotype was detected many times. V gene TRBV20-1 combines with J gene TRBJ1-6, with D possibly being TRBD1 (5 bases). Germline CDR1 is DFQATT and CDR2 is SNEGSKA (reference sequence). The V end was cut by 3 bases, the J end by 5 bases, with 11 bases between. The CDR3 runs 14 residues. The CDR3 DNA sequence: TGCAGTGCTAGGGAAGGGGCAGATAATTCACCCCTCCACTTT. Translating it yields CSAREGADNSPLHF.

The CDR3 is CASSLSAGGPDTQYF. DNA for the CDR3: TGTGCCAGCAGCTTATCCGCGGGAGGGCCGGATACGCAGTATTTT. The rearrangement uses TRBV11-2 and TRBJ2-3, with 9 nucleotides matching TRBD2. Losses at the gene ends were 2 bases for V and 6 bases for J; bases not matched to a gene: 6. This CDR3 contains 15 residues. Germline V gene lookup returns CDR1 SGHAT and CDR2 FQNNGV.

This clonotype was counted ten times or more. It is likely a read error, because the conserved phenylalanine at the end of the CDR3 is missing. Because the CDR3's place on the DNA is in doubt, the DNA is left out and the CDR3 is given as listed by TCRdb. The J gene is TRBJ1-2, the V gene TRBV29-1. CDR1 and CDR2 (germline): SQVTM, ANQGSEA. The CDR3 is 8 amino acids in total, end residues counted. CDR3 in amino acids: CSVEFGFL.

This clonotype was detected many times. This sequence joins TRBV5-1 and TRBJ2-7, with D perhaps matching TRBD2 (6 bases). Germline V gene sequence: CDR1 SGHRS, CDR2 YFSETQ. There are 15 residues in the CDR3. Trimming removed 0 bases at V and 3 bases at J, with 13 bases between. For the CDR3, the DNA is TGCGCCAGCAGCTTGGACGGGACTCATTACTACGAGCAGTACTTC. It encodes CASSLDGTHYYEQYF.

This clonotype has ten or more counts. The V gene is TRBV10-1, the J gene TRBJ2-1; D ambiguous. Germline V CDR1 and CDR2: WNHNN, SYGVQD (reference sequence). The V and J ends lost 7 bases and 10 bases respectively, with 17 bases between them. The CDR3 consists of 13 residues. CDR3 DNA: TGCGCCAGCACCCAGGTCTCCGACGGGGAGCAGTTCTTC. This codes for CASTQVSDGEQFF.

This clonotype was counted ten times or more. This rearrangement joins TRBV6-2 or TRBV6-3 to TRBJ2-1; no definite D call. Germline CDR1 is MNHEY and CDR2 is SVGEGT. V gave up 3 bases and J gave up 6 bases, with 12 bases separating them. The CDR3 extends over 14 amino acids. This CDR3 is CASSYPSGSNEQFF. The CDR3 bases are TGTGCCAGCAGTTATCCGTCGGGCAGCAATGAGCAGTTCTTC.

This clonotype occurred a few times. V gene TRBV11-3 combines with J gene TRBJ2-5; tentatively, D is TRBD1 (5 bases). V dropped 5 bases and J dropped 6 bases, with 16 bases sitting between them. CDR1 and CDR2 from the germline V gene are SGHNT and YENEEA. CDR3 size: 14 residues. CDR3 region: CASSPGAGLKTQYF. CDR3 nucleotide sequence: TGTGCCAGCAGCCCGGGTGCAGGGCTGAAGACCCAGTACTTC. Full variable domain (rest looked up from reference TRBV11-3 and TRBJ2-5): EAGVVQSPRYKIIEKKQPVAFWCNPISGHNTLYWYLQNLGQGPELLIRYENEEAVDDSQLPKDRFSAERLKGVDSTLKIQPAELGDSAVYLCASSPGAGLKTQYFGPGTRLLVL.

There are a few counts of this clonotype. The gene calls are TRBV20-1 and TRBJ2-1, with D possibly called TRBD1 or TRBD2 (5 bases each). The V gene's germline CDR1 is DFQATT and CDR2 SNEGSKA (reference sequence). This CDR3 spans 13 amino acids. V was trimmed by 4 bases and J by 4 bases, leaving 11 bases between them. As DNA, the CDR3 is TGCAGTGCTATCGGGACGACGTACAATGAGCAGTTCTTC. This encodes CSAIGTTYNEQFF.